This T cell receptor (beta chain) came from a study of blood T cells in healthy people across ages. CDR1 and CDR2 (germline): PRHDT, FYEKMQ (reference sequence). CDR3 size: 14 residues. Combining a sample-barcoded 5' primer with a J-beta primer mix, a second PCR ran for roughly 7 to 12 cycles. Per sample, CDR3-containing paired-end reads numbered at least 2.5 million. TCRdb reprocessed the 5' RACE reads via MiXCR and lists one record per CDR3 protein. The data contain roughly 1.9 million distinct CDR3 sequences, about two fifths of them seen just once; the ten biggest clones take up under 30%. This chain links TRBV13 with TRBJ2-5; D is possibly TRBD1 (5 bases). The J call may be in error: the DNA end matches TRBJ2-7 better. This receptor was obtained from a human donor in good health. Sequencing was carried out using blood. The CDR3 nucleotides are TGTGCCAGCAGCTTAGTGACAGTGTCCCACGAGCAGTACTTC. Encoded protein: CASSLVTVSHEQYF.